These 27 T cell receptor beta chains came from one sample sequenced in a study of cytomegalovirus exposure and HLA in healthy donors. The PCR used 60 Vbeta and 13 Jbeta primers. Libraries were prepared by immunoSEQ multiplex PCR; TCRdb keeps only in-frame clonotypes and omits some of them. The profile covers some 190,000 clones, with around 80% appearing a single time and approximately 1.3% taken by the ten largest. The sample taken for sequencing was PBMCs. The origin of the receptors is a man aged 18 to 30 in good health and CMV-seronegative.

This sequence joins TRBV5-1 and TRBJ2-7; 9 nucleotides line up with TRBD1. V dropped 0 bases and J dropped 2; count of bases not matched to a gene: 6. This CDR3 is built from 16 residues. CDR1 is SGHRS, CDR2 YFSETQ, per germline. The CDR3 spells CASSLGTGAIPYEQYF. The CDR3 DNA reads TGCGCCAGCAGCTTGGGGACAGGGGCAATCCCCTACGAGCAGTACTTC.

The V and J genes are TRBV19 and TRBJ1-2; 10 bases align to TRBD1. V was pared by 1 base and J by 7 bases, with 6 bases of the junction left unmatched. This CDR3 spans 15 amino acids. Germline V gives CDR1 LNHDA, CDR2 SQIVND (reference sequence). CDR3 residues: CASSIVGQGYCGYTF. For the CDR3, the DNA is TGTGCCAGTAGTATAGTGGGACAGGGGTATTGTGGCTACACCTTC.

This clone came up a few times. This chain links TRBV5-5 with TRBJ2-2, with TRBD1 matching over 9 bases. The CDR3 length is 16 residues. CDR1 and CDR2 from the germline V gene are SGHKS and YYEKEE (reference sequence). J gave up 5 bases and V 4 bases, and 9 bases lay outside the gene matches. The CDR3 region is CASSPRQGERTGELFF. CDR3 sequence (DNA): TGTGCCAGCAGCCCCCGACAGGGGGAAAGAACCGGGGAGCTGTTTTTT.

The chain uses TRBV9 and TRBJ2-3; TRBD1 is a possible D gene (5 bases). Trimming took 1 base from V and 4 from J, leaving 10 bases between them. The CDR3 contains 14 residues. Germline-derived CDR1 and CDR2 are SGDLS and YYNGEE. The CDR3 loop reads CASSVPQGSDTQYF. The CDR3 bases are TGTGCCAGCAGCGTACCCCAGGGATCAGATACGCAGTATTTT.

The V and J genes are TRBV4-2 and TRBJ1-1; 9 bases fit TRBD1. In germline, CDR1 is LGHNA, CDR2 YNFKEQ. The CDR3 spans 15 residues. J gave up 2 bases and V 3 bases, and 4 bases lay outside the gene matches. CDR3 sequence: CASSQPGQGNTEAFF. The CDR3 DNA sequence: TGTGCCAGCAGCCAGCCGGGACAGGGAAACACTGAAGCTTTCTTT.

A single count supports this clone. One end of the junction is discordant with germline, which a read error may explain. This sequence joins TRBV5-6 and TRBJ2-1, with TRBD1 as a possible D gene (5 bases). Germline V gene sequence: CDR1 SGHDT, CDR2 YYEEEE. CDR3 length: 15 amino acids. CDR3 DNA: TGTGCCAGCAGCAACTATAGGGGCCGATACAATGGGCAGTTCTTC. Translation: CASSNYRGRYNGQFF.

This chain links TRBV7-2 with TRBJ1-2; tentatively, D is TRBD1 (6 bases). Germline CDR1 SGHTA, CDR2 FQGNSA. This CDR3 spans 12 amino acids. V was trimmed by 2 bases and J by 5 bases, leaving 6 bases between them. Here the CDR3 DNA reads TGTGCCAGCAGCTTACAGGGGTATGGCTACACCTTC. Its translation: CASSLQGYGYTF.

Only a few counts were recorded for this clone. The V call is TRBV5-4, the J call TRBJ2-6, with unresolved D. Germline V gene data show CDR1 as SGHNT and CDR2 as YYREEE (reference sequence). This CDR3 spans 15 amino acids. Deletions cut 4 bases from V and 1 base from J, with 9 bases between. This CDR3 is CASSPPGSGANVLTF. The CDR3 DNA reads TGTGCCAGCAGCCCCCCGGGTTCTGGGGCCAACGTCCTGACTTTC.

The CDR3 region is CASSWTSGGPTDTQYF. CDR3 sequence (DNA): TGTGCCAGCAGCTGGACTAGCGGGGGGCCCACAGATACGCAGTATTTT. This sequence joins TRBV5-4 and TRBJ2-3; 14 bases align to TRBD2. Germline V gene data show CDR1 as SGHNT and CDR2 as YYREEE (reference sequence). The CDR3 has 16 amino acids. V lost 3 bases to trimming and J lost 2 bases; unmatched junction nucleotides: 2.

The chain has TRBV6-1 and TRBJ2-5, with D possibly matching TRBD2 (5 bases). The V gene lost 2 bases and the J gene lost 4 bases, with 23 bases spanning the gap. The CDR3 extends over 18 amino acids. Germline values: CDR1 MNHNS, CDR2 SASEGT. The DNA for the CDR3 is TGTGCCAGCAGTGAACGGTGGGGAGAGGGCCAGCAACCAGAGACCCAGTACTTC. Translation: CASSERWGEGQQPETQYF.

V gene TRBV11-2 combines with J gene TRBJ1-1, with unresolved D. Germline CDR1 and CDR2: SGHAT and FQNNGV. V was shortened by 1 base and J by 6 bases, with 6 bases between the two germline ends. The CDR3 loop spans 12 amino acids. CDR3 protein: CASSLAGAEAFF. CDR3 DNA: TGTGCCAGCAGCTTAGCAGGCGCTGAAGCTTTCTTT.

The chain recombines TRBV2 with TRBJ2-3; a weak D match, TRBD2 (6 bases). The germline CDR1 and CDR2 sequences are SNHLY and FYNNEI. Trimming stripped 5 bases from V and 1 base from J, with 10 bases between. The CDR3 totals 14 residues. This chain's CDR3 is CASSLWGGTDTQYF. The CDR3 DNA sequence: TGTGCCAGCAGTCTCTGGGGGGGCACAGATACGCAGTATTTT.

V is TRBV5-4 and J is TRBJ2-5; weak D call: TRBD2 (5 bases). The better agreement between TRBJ2-7 and the DNA end casts doubt on the J call. Germline V gives CDR1 SGHNT, CDR2 YYREEE (reference sequence). The CDR3 extends over 15 amino acids. DNA of the CDR3: TGTGCCAGCAGCTTGAGTACGGACTCCTTCTACGAGCAGTACTTC. Protein product: CASSLSTDSFYEQYF.

The rearrangement joins TRBV5-5 to TRBJ1-1; maybe TRBD1 (5 bases). The CDR3 runs 13 residues. V was pared by 4 bases and J by 8 bases, with 15 bases between. Germline-derived CDR1 and CDR2 are SGHKS and YYEKEE (reference sequence). CDR3: CASSLNGALEAFF. CDR3 nucleotides: TGTGCCAGCAGCCTTAATGGGGCGCTCGAAGCTTTCTTT.

The J gene is TRBJ1-2, the V gene TRBV7-9; a possible D gene is TRBD1 (5 bases). The ends were cut back, 3 bases at V and 2 bases at J, with 10 bases in the middle. The CDR3 totals 14 residues. Germline CDR1 reads SEHNR; CDR2 reads FQNEAQ (reference sequence). The CDR3: CASSFGQGNYGYTF. CDR3 DNA: TGTGCCAGCAGCTTCGGGCAGGGAAACTATGGCTACACCTTC.

This clone was recorded a few times. The chain has TRBV27 and TRBJ2-7, with TRBD2 matching 7 bases. V dropped 1 base and J dropped 5; count of bases not matched to a gene: 5. Germline CDR1 reads MNHEY; CDR2 reads SMNVEV (reference sequence). The CDR3 spans 14 residues. DNA of the CDR3: TGTGCCAGCAGTTTATGGGGGGGGAACGACGAGCAGTACTTC. It translates to CASSLWGGNDEQYF.

The rearrangement uses TRBV7-2 and TRBJ1-2; no clear D. CDR1 is SGHTA, CDR2 FQGNSA, per germline. V was shortened by 1 base and J by 4 bases, with 7 bases between the two germline ends. The CDR3 runs to 13 residues. DNA of the CDR3: TGTGCCAGCAGCTTAGGAGATTTCTATGGCTACACCTTC. Its protein product is CASSLGDFYGYTF.

The count of this clone is one. The chain is built from TRBV9 and TRBJ2-7, with 8 bases matching TRBD2. Germline V gene lookup returns CDR1 SGDLS and CDR2 YYNGEE. The CDR3 is 14 amino acids. V lost 5 bases to trimming and J lost 0 bases; unmatched junction nucleotides: 4. CDR3 nucleotide sequence: TGTGCCAGCAGTGACAGCGGGAGCTCCTACGAGCAGTACTTC. It codes for CASSDSGSSYEQYF.

The chain uses TRBV6-6 and TRBJ2-2; 10 bases are shared with TRBD2. J was trimmed by 7 bases and V by 7 bases; bases with no gene match: 9. There are 15 residues in the CDR3. Germline CDR1 and CDR2: MNHNY and SVGAGI (reference sequence). The CDR3 region has the DNA TGTGCCAGCACCACCCTCAAGCGGGGGGGCGGGGAGCTGTTTTTT. It is translated as CASTTLKRGGGELFF.

This sequence joins TRBV11-2 and TRBJ1-2; 9 nucleotides match TRBD1. The V segment lost 5 bases and the J segment 6 bases; nucleotides outside the gene matches: 7. The CDR3 loop spans 14 amino acids. Germline assignment: CDR1 SGHAT and CDR2 FQNNGV. Written as DNA, the CDR3 is TGTGCCAGCAGCCCAGACAGGGGGAGGGATGGCTACACCTTC. Amino acid sequence: CASSPDRGRDGYTF.

The chain employs TRBV7-9 and TRBJ1-6; D perhaps matches TRBD1 (5 bases). This CDR3 region has 17 residues. Germline assignment: CDR1 SEHNR and CDR2 FQNEAQ (reference sequence). Between the trimmed V and J ends, which lost 1 base and 6 bases, there was a span of 16 bases. DNA for the CDR3: TGTGCCAGCAGCTTAGGGCAGGGTCCTCTTCTTAATTCACCCCTCCACTTT. Residues: CASSLGQGPLLNSPLHF.

Of note for this clone: The sample holds other DNA sequences that translate to the same CDR3. The chain links TRBV25-1 to TRBJ2-3; D is possibly TRBD2 (6 bases). Germline V gene sequence: CDR1 MGHDK, CDR2 SYGVNS. This CDR3 has 14 residues. Trimming left V 2 bases short and J 1 base short, with 7 bases between. CDR3 in amino acids: CASSESGRTDTQYF. The CDR3 DNA reads as TGTGCCAGCAGTGAAAGCGGGCGCACAGATACGCAGTATTTT.

The chain carries TRBV12-5 and TRBJ2-3; TRBD2 aligns across 8 bases. The CDR3 consists of 15 residues. The germline V gene encodes CDR1 LGHNT and CDR2 FRNRAP. Germline trimming cut 6 bases from V and 3 bases from J; bases unmatched to any gene: 8. DNA of the CDR3: TGTGCTAGTGGGACCGGGACTAGAGAAACAGATACGCAGTATTTT. Translated: CASGTGTRETDTQYF. The whole variable domain, remainder taken from reference TRBV12-5 and TRBJ2-3, is DARVTQTPRHKVTEMGQEVTMRCQPILGHNTVFWYRQTMMQGLELLAYFRNRAPLDDSGMPKDRFSAEMPDATLATLKIQPSEPRDSAVYFCASGTGTRETDTQYFGPGTRLTVL.

This chain links TRBV5-6 with TRBJ2-1; 13 bases are shared with TRBD2. The CDR3 runs 14 residues. The V gene end was trimmed by 6 bases and the J gene end by 7 bases; junction bases not matched to a gene: 4. The germline V gene encodes CDR1 SGHDT and CDR2 YYEEEE. This chain's CDR3 is CASNGLAGANEQFF. CDR3 nucleotides: TGTGCCAGCAACGGACTAGCGGGAGCTAATGAGCAGTTCTTC.

The J gene is TRBJ1-5, the V gene TRBV18; D is ambiguous. V lost 3 bases to trimming and J lost 0 bases, with 21 bases between them. The germline gives CDR1 KGHSH, CDR2 LQKENI. The CDR3 extends over 19 amino acids. The CDR3 spells CASSPRRSHYNSSNQPQHF. CDR3 coding DNA: TGTGCCAGCTCACCCCGGAGATCCCACTATAATAGTAGCAATCAGCCCCAGCATTTT.

A remark on this clone: At the DNA level, this CDR3 is encoded by other sequences in the same sample as well. The chain couples TRBV13 to TRBJ2-1; D is undetermined. Trimming stripped 4 bases from V and 6 bases from J, with 4 bases between. The CDR3 contains 11 residues. The germline CDR1 and CDR2 sequences are PRHDT and FYEKMQ (reference sequence). The CDR3 protein is CASSSGNEQFF. The CDR3, as DNA: TGTGCCAGCAGCTCGGGCAATGAGCAGTTCTTC.

The chain recombines TRBV28 with TRBJ2-7; 9 bases match TRBD1. The ends lost 6 bases at V and 4 bases at J; junction bases unmatched: 10. Per the germline V gene, CDR1 is MDHEN and CDR2 is SYDVKM. This CDR3 has 15 residues. The CDR3 DNA follows: TGTGCCAGCAGCCACAACCCGGGACAGGGATACGAGCAGTACTTC. It is translated as CASSHNPGQGYEQYF.